Shown below are 27 T cell receptor beta chains from a single sample sequenced in a study of T cell responses to AZD1222 COVID-19 vaccine. Libraries were prepared by immunoSEQ multiplex PCR; TCRdb keeps only in-frame clonotypes and omits some of them. The sample contains about 98,000 clones, almost 90% of which appear only once. Sequenced here: peripheral blood, sampled on day 0 of MenACWY control vaccination. Source of these receptors: an adult in good health.

The chain joins TRBV11-2 to TRBJ2-5; 9 bases are shared with TRBD2. Germline V lookup: CDR1 SGHAT, CDR2 FQNNGV. There are 17 residues in the CDR3. V lost 0 bases to trimming and J lost 3 bases; unmatched junction nucleotides: 8. The DNA for the CDR3 is TGTGCCAGCAGCTTAGATTGGGCGGGGGGGCCTAAAGAGACCCAGTACTTC. Protein: CASSLDWAGGPKETQYF.

This clone was counted ten times or more. The chain joins TRBV6-5 to TRBJ1-2, with D tentatively TRBD1 (5 bases). Per germline, CDR1 MNHEY and CDR2 SVGAGI. The CDR3 is made up of 15 amino acids. Trimming took off 5 bases at V and 5 bases at J, with 18 bases between the two ends. CDR3 DNA sequence: TGTGCCAGCAGTCGGACCCTCAGGGATTGGTATGGCTACACCTTC. This sequence encodes CASSRTLRDWYGYTF.

The chain links TRBV27 to TRBJ2-5; 7 bases map to TRBD2. V dropped 4 bases and J dropped 5; count of bases not matched to a gene: 7. Germline CDR1 is MNHEY and CDR2 is SMNVEV (reference sequence). The length of the CDR3 is 14 residues. This CDR3 reads CASSWTRAIETQYF. The CDR3 coding sequence is TGTGCCAGCAGTTGGACTAGAGCGATCGAGACCCAGTACTTC.

This clone was seen at least ten times. The rearrangement uses TRBV6-1 and TRBJ2-3, with D possibly matching TRBD1 (6 bases). The germline gives CDR1 MNHNS, CDR2 SASEGT. V lost 2 bases and J lost 5, with 11 bases in between. The CDR3 loop spans 14 amino acids. The CDR3 DNA reads as TGTGCCAGCAGTGAATTGGGGGCCGAAGATACGCAGTATTTT. It yields the protein CASSELGAEDTQYF.

With respect to this clone: Additional DNA sequences in this sample encode the identical CDR3. This chain's CDR3 is CASSRSMNTEAFF. In DNA, the CDR3 is TGTGCCAGCAGCCGAAGCATGAACACTGAAGCTTTCTTT. The V gene is TRBV14, the J gene TRBJ1-1; D remains unclear. CDR1 SGHDN and CDR2 FVKESK come from the germline V gene. Between the trimmed V and J ends, which lost 4 bases and 0 bases, there was a span of 6 bases. This CDR3 has 13 residues.

This chain links TRBV4-1 with TRBJ1-5; D remains ambiguous. V was clipped by 3 bases and J by 3 bases, with 15 bases between them. The CDR3 totals 16 residues. Germline CDR1 is MGHRA and CDR2 is YSYEKL. Here the CDR3 DNA reads TGCGCCAGCAGCCAGGGAGCGTTAGCGGCCAATCAGCCCCAGCATTTT. This translates into CASSQGALAANQPQHF.

The rearrangement joins TRBV6-1 to TRBJ1-5, with D uncertain. Trimming left V 2 bases short and J 4 bases short, with 6 bases between. CDR1 is MNHNS and CDR2 is SASEGT in the germline V gene. The CDR3 has 13 amino acids. The CDR3 spells CASSERENQPQHF. DNA for the CDR3: TGTGCCAGCAGTGAAAGAGAAAATCAGCCCCAGCATTTT.

This clone was detected once. This chain joins TRBV10-3 and TRBJ2-3; 11 bases are shared with TRBD2. The length of the CDR3 is 16 residues. Germline loops: CDR1 ENHRY, CDR2 SYGVKD. With 5 bases clipped from V and 0 bases from J, the junction kept 4 bases outside the gene matches. The CDR3 nucleotides read TGTGCCATCAGTCGGACTAGCGGGTATAGCACAGATACGCAGTATTTT. Translation: CAISRTSGYSTDTQYF.

This chain joins TRBV28 and TRBJ1-2; no clear D gene. Germline lookup yields CDR1 MDHEN and CDR2 SYDVKM. The CDR3 is 12 residues long. The ends were cut back, 4 bases at V and 8 bases at J, with 11 bases in the middle. The CDR3 coding sequence is TGTGCCAGCAGTTGGGCGGGGAGCGGCTACACCTTC. Encoded protein: CASSWAGSGYTF.

A few counts support this clone. V gene TRBV7-2 combines with J gene TRBJ2-3, with 10 bases identical to TRBD2. Trimming removed 5 bases from V and 6 bases from J; junction bases left unmatched: 5. CDR1 and CDR2 from the germline V gene are SGHTA and FQGNSA. This CDR3 has 14 amino acids. The CDR3 spells CASSPLLAGDTQYF. CDR3 sequence (DNA): TGTGCCAGCAGCCCCTTACTAGCGGGGGATACGCAGTATTTT.

The V and J genes are TRBV7-3 and TRBJ1-1, with 9 bases that match TRBD1. The J segment lost 3 bases and the V segment lost 3 bases, leaving 2 bases of the junction unmatched. The CDR3 covers 14 residues. From germline, CDR1 is SGHTA and CDR2 FQGTGA. This CDR3 is CASSFTGGDTEAFF. Here the CDR3 DNA reads TGTGCCAGCAGCTTTACAGGGGGCGACACTGAAGCTTTCTTT. The full variable domain, in which reference TRBV7-3 and TRBJ1-1 provide the parts outside the CDR3, is GAGVSQTPSNKVTEKGKYVELRCDPISGHTALYWYRQSLGQGPEFLIYFQGTGAADDSGLPNDRFFAVRPEGSVSTLKIQRTERGDSAVYLCASSFTGGDTEAFFGQGTRLTVV.

This chain uses TRBV10-2 with TRBJ2-5; 7 bases are shared with TRBD2. CDR3 length: 14 residues. The trim removed 3 bases at V and 5 bases at J, leaving 6 bases unmatched. Per the germline V gene, CDR1 is WSHSY and CDR2 is SAAADI. The CDR3 DNA sequence: TGCGCCAGCAGTGAACCGGGACTATGGGAGACCCAGTACTTC. This codes for CASSEPGLWETQYF.

CDR3 residues: CASSLDGTRWGTEAFF. CDR3 nucleotides: TGCGCCAGCAGCTTGGATGGGACACGGTGGGGCACTGAAGCTTTCTTT. The chain couples TRBV5-1 to TRBJ1-1, with D perhaps matching TRBD1 (6 bases). Germline V CDR1 and CDR2: SGHRS, YFSETQ. This CDR3 has 16 residues. V shed 0 bases and J shed 4 bases, with 16 bases lying between them.

V is TRBV5-1 and J is TRBJ1-2, with D perhaps TRBD1 (5 bases). Germline V gene sequence: CDR1 SGHRS, CDR2 YFSETQ. The CDR3 is 12 residues long. Trimming removed 4 bases from V and 6 bases from J, with 10 bases in between. This CDR3 is CASSTGLDGYTF. CDR3 DNA: TGCGCCAGCAGCACAGGACTGGATGGCTACACCTTC.

The chain carries TRBV7-6 and TRBJ1-5, with D unclear. CDR1 is SGHVS and CDR2 is FNYEAQ in the germline V gene. This CDR3 has 14 amino acids. Trimming removed 6 bases from V and 4 bases from J, with 13 bases in between. The CDR3 nucleotides are TGTGCCAGCAGGGGTCAAGAATCTAATCAGCCCCAGCATTTT. Protein product: CASRGQESNQPQHF.

This chain uses TRBV3-1 (or the pseudogene TRBV3-2) with TRBJ2-1; TRBD1 matches 10 bases. The CDR3 is 12 residues long. V shed 1 base and J 12 bases; nucleotides not matched to a gene: 0. CDR1 and CDR2 (germline): LGHDT, YNNKEL (reference sequence). In nucleotides, the CDR3 is TGTGCCAGCAGCCAAGGGGACAGGGGGCAGTTCTTC. Translated, it gives CASSQGDRGQFF.

The chain recombines TRBV7-8 with TRBJ1-1, with TRBD1 identical over 8 bases. CDR1 SGHVS and CDR2 FQNEAQ come from the germline V gene. The CDR3 runs to 16 residues. V trimming: 0 bases; J trimming: 4 bases; junction bases outside the gene matches: 7. The CDR3 DNA sequence: TGTGCCAGCAGCTTAGCACGGACAGGGTATGGCACTGAAGCTTTCTTT. This sequence encodes CASSLARTGYGTEAFF.

The rearrangement links TRBV5-1 to TRBJ2-2; no firm D call. Trimming shortened V by 2 bases and J by 0 bases, and 11 bases separated the two germline ends. Germline V gene data show CDR1 as SGHRS and CDR2 as YFSETQ. The CDR3 loop spans 16 amino acids. CDR3 amino acids: CASSFLQTSNTGELFF. CDR3 DNA: TGCGCCAGCAGCTTTCTACAGACTTCGAACACCGGGGAGCTGTTTTTT.

The chain joins TRBV19 to TRBJ2-1, with TRBD1 identical over 7 bases. J was trimmed by 4 bases and V by 3 bases; bases with no gene match: 3. This CDR3 has 14 residues. Germline assignment: CDR1 LNHDA and CDR2 SQIVND (reference sequence). The CDR3 DNA follows: TGTGCCAGTAGTATGGCAGGGGGTTACAATGAGCAGTTCTTC. Its translation is CASSMAGGYNEQFF.

This clone was recorded once. This chain links TRBV14 with TRBJ1-2, with D unclear. Trimming left V 0 bases short and J 5 bases short, with 13 bases between. From germline, CDR1 is SGHDN and CDR2 FVKESK. CDR3 length equals 15 residues. In nucleotides, the CDR3 is TGTGCCAGCAGCCAAGATCCAAGCGGTGGATATGGCTACACCTTC. Translation: CASSQDPSGGYGYTF.

This clone appeared a single time. The gene calls are TRBV30 and TRBJ1-1; no clear D gene. Germline V gene data show CDR1 as GTSNPN and CDR2 as SVGIG (reference sequence). V was trimmed by 0 bases and J by 6 bases, leaving 5 bases between them. The CDR3 covers 11 residues. The CDR3 nucleotides read TGTGCCTGGAGTGTACTAGCTGAAGCTTTCTTT. This encodes CAWSVLAEAFF. Full variable domain (remainder filled in from reference TRBV30 and TRBJ1-1): SQTIHQWPATLVQPVGSPLSLECTVEGTSNPNLYWYRQAAGRGLQLLFYSVGIGQISSEVPQNLSASRPQDRQFILSSKKLLLSDSGFYLCAWSVLAEAFFGQGTRLTVV.

CDR3: CASSENRQGEAFF. CDR3 bases: TGTGCCAGCAGTGAAAATAGGCAGGGAGAAGCTTTCTTT. V and J are TRBV2 and TRBJ1-1, with D perhaps TRBD1 (5 bases). Trimming removed 2 bases from V and 8 bases from J, with 12 bases in between. CDR1 is SNHLY, CDR2 FYNNEI, per germline. CDR3 length equals 13 residues.

The chain combines TRBV18 with TRBJ2-7; D possibly corresponds to TRBD2 (7 bases). This CDR3 is 16 amino acids long. Germline V CDR1 and CDR2: KGHSH, LQKENI. Trimming pared 3 bases from V and 0 bases from J, leaving 15 bases between. Here the CDR3 DNA reads TGTGCCAGCTCACCGGTAGGGGGGGGGACCTCCTACGAGCAGTACTTC. Its protein product is CASSPVGGGTSYEQYF.

This rearrangement joins TRBV3-1 (or the pseudogene TRBV3-2) to TRBJ2-5; D might be TRBD1 (6 bases). Trimming pared 3 bases from V and 2 bases from J, leaving 13 bases between. The CDR3 totals 15 residues. Per the germline V gene, CDR1 is LGHDT and CDR2 is YNNKEL (reference sequence). The CDR3 here is CASSQPRGIQETQYF. In nucleotides, the CDR3 is TGTGCCAGCAGCCAGCCCAGGGGAATTCAAGAGACCCAGTACTTC.

This rearrangement joins TRBV6-5 to TRBJ2-7, with 7 bases matching TRBD1. CDR1 is MNHEY and CDR2 is SVGAGI in the germline V gene. This CDR3 contains 14 residues. Trimming took 7 bases from V and 2 from J; bases not matched to a gene: 8. Here the CDR3 reads CASTRPGGPYEQYF. The CDR3, as DNA: TGTGCCAGCACCCGACCAGGGGGACCCTACGAGCAGTACTTC.

V is TRBV7-2 and J is TRBJ2-1; D may correspond to TRBD1 or TRBD2 (6 bases each). The germline gives CDR1 SGHTA, CDR2 FQGNSA. The V and J ends lost 2 bases and 1 base respectively, with 18 bases between them. This CDR3 spans 18 amino acids. Here the CDR3 reads CASSLRSPGGGSYNEQFF. In DNA, the CDR3 is TGTGCCAGCAGCTTAAGGTCCCCCGGGGGCGGGTCCTACAATGAGCAGTTCTTC.

The rearrangement links TRBV5-8 to TRBJ1-5; D unresolved. The CDR3 runs to 13 residues. CDR1 and CDR2 (germline): SGHTS, YDEGEE. Trimming removed 8 bases at V and 4 bases at J, with 13 bases between. Here the CDR3 DNA reads TGTGCCAGTACCCGGACCGCGAATCAGCCCCAGCATTTT. This gives the protein CASTRTANQPQHF.